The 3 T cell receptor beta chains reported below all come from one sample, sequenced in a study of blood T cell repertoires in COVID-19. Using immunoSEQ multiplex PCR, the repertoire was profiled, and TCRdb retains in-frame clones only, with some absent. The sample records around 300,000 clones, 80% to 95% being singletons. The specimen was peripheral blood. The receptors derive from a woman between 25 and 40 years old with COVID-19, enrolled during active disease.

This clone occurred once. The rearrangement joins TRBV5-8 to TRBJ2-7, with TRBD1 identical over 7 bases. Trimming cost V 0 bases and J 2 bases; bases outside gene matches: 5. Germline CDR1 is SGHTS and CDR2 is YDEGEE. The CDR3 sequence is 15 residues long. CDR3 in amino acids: CASSLGWGTAYEQYF. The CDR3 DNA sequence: TGTGCCAGCAGCTTGGGGTGGGGGACAGCCTACGAGCAGTACTTC.

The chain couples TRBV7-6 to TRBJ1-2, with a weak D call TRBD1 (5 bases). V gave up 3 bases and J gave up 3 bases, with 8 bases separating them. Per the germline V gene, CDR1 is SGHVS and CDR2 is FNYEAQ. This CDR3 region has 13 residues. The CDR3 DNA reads TGTGCCAGCAGCTTCCAGGGCTACTATGGCTACACCTTC. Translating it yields CASSFQGYYGYTF.

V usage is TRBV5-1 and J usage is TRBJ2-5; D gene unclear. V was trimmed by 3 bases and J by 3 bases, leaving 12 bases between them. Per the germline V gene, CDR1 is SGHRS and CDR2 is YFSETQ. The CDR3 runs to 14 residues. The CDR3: CASSSSSSEETQYF. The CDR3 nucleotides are TGCGCCAGCAGCTCCTCGAGTTCCGAAGAGACCCAGTACTTC.